This TCR beta chain was documented in a study of CD8+ T cells in alopecia areata. The V end lost 0 bases, the J end lost 8 bases, and 8 bases lay between the germline ends. The CDR3 runs 12 residues. Germline loops: CDR1 SGHRS, CDR2 YFSETQ. General study results and limits: Clonality in lesional scalp, especially alopecia totalis/universalis, exceeded that of normal scalp.

This clone was detected a few times. Its specificity is not known. RNA extraction and reverse transcription yielded cDNA as sequencing template. Clones were sequenced by immunoSEQ multiplex PCR, and TCRdb holds only the in-frame ones, with some missing. Seen here are 140,000 to 150,000 clones, roughly 58% observed once, and the top ten hold 30% to 45%. Material: CD8+ T cells sorted from blood. V and J are TRBV5-1 and TRBJ1-2, with D tentatively TRBD1 (5 bases). This TCR was recovered from a human donor in good health. As DNA, the CDR3 is TGCGCCAGCAGCTTGGTTGGGGACGGCTACACCTTC. It is translated as CASSLVGDGYTF.